This T cell receptor (beta chain) was sequenced in a study of blood T cell repertoires in COVID-19. Overall study context: The United States, Italy and Spain were the sources of the acute and convalescent COVID-19 samples. Sources were T cells, B-cell-depleted T cells, or PBMCs; the material itself was cDNA or gDNA.

The authors' processing: How many nucleated cells were present was estimated from reference gene primer amplification. Produced via immunoSEQ multiplex PCR; TCRdb's table is partial and in-frame only. V, J and clone size derive from that table, while D and trimming were established from the DNA sequence. The table shows about 150,000 clones, with approximately 89% occurring only once. CDR1 and CDR2 (germline): MNHEY, SVGAGI. The CDR3 is 16 residues long. The V and J ends lost 0 bases and 3 bases respectively, with 14 bases between them. The TCR sequence derives from a man in his sixties with active or convalescent COVID-19. Input material: peripheral blood. V and J are TRBV6-5 and TRBJ1-2, with D possibly TRBD1 on 6 matching bases. The CDR3 protein is CASSYSAAKGDYGYTF. The CDR3 DNA is TGTGCCAGCAGTTACTCGGCAGCCAAGGGGGACTATGGCTACACCTTC.